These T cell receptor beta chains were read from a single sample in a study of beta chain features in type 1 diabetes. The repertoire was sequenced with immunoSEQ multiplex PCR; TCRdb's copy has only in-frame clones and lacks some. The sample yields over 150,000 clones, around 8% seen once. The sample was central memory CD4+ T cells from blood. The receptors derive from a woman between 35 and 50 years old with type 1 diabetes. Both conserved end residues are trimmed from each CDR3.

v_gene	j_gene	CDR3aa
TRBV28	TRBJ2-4	ASSRGQGNIQY
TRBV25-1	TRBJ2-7	ASSAGQGVGEQY
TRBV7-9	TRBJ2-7	ASSSQGLSYEQY
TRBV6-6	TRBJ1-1	ASWTGGVTEAF
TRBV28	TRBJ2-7	ASSLSAIYEQY
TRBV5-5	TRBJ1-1	ASSPHNRVINTEAF
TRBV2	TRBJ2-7	ASRQIRGEQY
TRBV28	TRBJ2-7	ASKDTSYEQY
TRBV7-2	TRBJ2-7	ASSSSGGLSYEQY
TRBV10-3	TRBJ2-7	AIRPGQVSYEQY